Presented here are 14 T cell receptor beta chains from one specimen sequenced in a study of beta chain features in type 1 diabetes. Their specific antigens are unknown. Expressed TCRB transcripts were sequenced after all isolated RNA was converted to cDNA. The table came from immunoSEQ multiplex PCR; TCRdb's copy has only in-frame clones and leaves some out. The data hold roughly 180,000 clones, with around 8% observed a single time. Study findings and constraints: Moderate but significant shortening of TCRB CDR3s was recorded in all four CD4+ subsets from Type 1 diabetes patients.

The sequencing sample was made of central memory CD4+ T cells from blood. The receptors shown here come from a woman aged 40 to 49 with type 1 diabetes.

The CDR3 DNA follows: TGTGCCAGCAGCTTATTTAACTCCCTTGCTGAGCAGTTCTTC. This encodes CASSLFNSLAEQFF. The chain joins TRBV11-1 to TRBJ2-1; D call uncertain. The CDR3 sequence is 14 residues long. Deletions cut 2 bases from V and 9 bases from J, with 14 bases between. Germline CDR1 and CDR2: SGHAT and FQDESV (reference sequence).

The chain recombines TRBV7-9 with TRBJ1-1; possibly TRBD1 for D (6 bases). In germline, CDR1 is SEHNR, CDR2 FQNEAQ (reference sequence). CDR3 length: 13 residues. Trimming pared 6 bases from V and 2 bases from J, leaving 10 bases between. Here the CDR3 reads CASRSQGNTEAFF. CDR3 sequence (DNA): TGTGCCAGCAGGTCACAGGGTAACACTGAAGCTTTCTTT. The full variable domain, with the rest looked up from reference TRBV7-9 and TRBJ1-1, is DTGVSQNPRHKITKRGQNVTFRCDPISEHNRLYWYRQTLGQGPEFLTYFQNEAQLEKSRLLSDRFSAERPKGSFSTLEIQRTEQGDSAMYLCASRSQGNTEAFFGQGTRLTVV.

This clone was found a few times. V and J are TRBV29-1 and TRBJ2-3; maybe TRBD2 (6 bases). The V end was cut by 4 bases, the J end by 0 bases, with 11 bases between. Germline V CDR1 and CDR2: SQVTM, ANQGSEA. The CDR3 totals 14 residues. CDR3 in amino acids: CSVGTGTSTDTQYF. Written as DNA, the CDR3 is TGCAGCGTTGGAACGGGGACTAGCACAGATACGCAGTATTTT.

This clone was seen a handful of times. CDR3 loop: CAISEKTTANYGYTF. The CDR3 DNA reads TGTGCCATCAGTGAGAAAACGACAGCTAACTATGGCTACACCTTC. The J gene is TRBJ1-2, the V gene TRBV10-3; a possible D gene is TRBD1 (5 bases). The V gene lost 2 bases and the J gene lost 0 bases, with 10 bases spanning the gap. The V gene's germline CDR1 is ENHRY and CDR2 SYGVKD. The CDR3 has 15 amino acids.

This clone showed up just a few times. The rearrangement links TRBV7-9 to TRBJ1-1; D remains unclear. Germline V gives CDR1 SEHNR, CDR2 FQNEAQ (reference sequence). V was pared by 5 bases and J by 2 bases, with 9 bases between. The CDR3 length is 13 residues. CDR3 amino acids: CASSPRLNTEAFF. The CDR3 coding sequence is TGTGCCAGCAGCCCCAGACTTAACACTGAAGCTTTCTTT.

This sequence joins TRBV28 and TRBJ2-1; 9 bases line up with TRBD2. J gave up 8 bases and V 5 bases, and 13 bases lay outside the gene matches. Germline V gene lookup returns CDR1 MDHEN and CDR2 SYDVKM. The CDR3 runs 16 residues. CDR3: CASSPARAGGNYEQFF. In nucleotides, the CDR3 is TGTGCCAGCAGTCCCGCCAGGGCGGGGGGGAATTATGAGCAGTTCTTC.

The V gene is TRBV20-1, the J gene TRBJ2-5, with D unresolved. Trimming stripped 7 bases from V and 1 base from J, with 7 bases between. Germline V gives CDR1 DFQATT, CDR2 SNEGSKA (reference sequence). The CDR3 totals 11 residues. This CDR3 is CSGDFQETQYF. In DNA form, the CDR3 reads TGCAGTGGAGATTTCCAAGAGACCCAGTACTTC.

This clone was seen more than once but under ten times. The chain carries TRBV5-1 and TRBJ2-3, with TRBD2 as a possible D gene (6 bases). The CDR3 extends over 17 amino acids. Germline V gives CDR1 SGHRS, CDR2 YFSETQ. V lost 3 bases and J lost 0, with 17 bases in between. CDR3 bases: TGCGCCAGCAGCTCCGCCGGGTCTAGCGCTAGCACAGATACGCAGTATTTT. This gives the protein CASSSAGSSASTDTQYF.

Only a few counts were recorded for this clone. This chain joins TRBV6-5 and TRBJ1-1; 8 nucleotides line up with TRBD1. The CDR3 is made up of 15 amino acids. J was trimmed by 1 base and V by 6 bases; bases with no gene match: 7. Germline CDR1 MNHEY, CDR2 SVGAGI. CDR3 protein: CASSRPTGENTEAFF. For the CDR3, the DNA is TGTGCCAGCAGCCGGCCGACAGGGGAGAACACTGAAGCTTTCTTT.

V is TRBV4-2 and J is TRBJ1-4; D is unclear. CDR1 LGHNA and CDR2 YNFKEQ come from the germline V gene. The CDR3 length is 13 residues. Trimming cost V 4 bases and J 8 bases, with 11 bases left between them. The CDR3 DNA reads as TGTGCCAGCAGCCGAGAGGCCTTGGAAAAACTGTTTTTT. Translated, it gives CASSREALEKLFF.

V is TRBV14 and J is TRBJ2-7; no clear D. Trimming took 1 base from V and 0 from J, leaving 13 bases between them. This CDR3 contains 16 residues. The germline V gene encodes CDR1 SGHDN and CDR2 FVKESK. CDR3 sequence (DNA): TGTGCCAGCAGCCAAGTTTCCTGGCCTCTCTCCTACGAGCAGTACTTC. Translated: CASSQVSWPLSYEQYF.

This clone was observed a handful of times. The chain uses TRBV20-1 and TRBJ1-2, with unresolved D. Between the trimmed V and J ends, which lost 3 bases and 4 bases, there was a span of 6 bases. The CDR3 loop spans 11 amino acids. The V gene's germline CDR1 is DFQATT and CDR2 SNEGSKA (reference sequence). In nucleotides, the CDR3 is TGCAGTGCTAGCCTCGTCTATGGCTACACCTTC. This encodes CSASLVYGYTF.

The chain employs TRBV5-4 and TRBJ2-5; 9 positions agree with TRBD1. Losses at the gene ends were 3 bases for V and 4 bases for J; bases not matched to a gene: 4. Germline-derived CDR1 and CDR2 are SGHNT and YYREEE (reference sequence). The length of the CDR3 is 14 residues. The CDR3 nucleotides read TGTGCCAGCAGCTCACAGGGGGCTTCAGAGACCCAGTACTTC. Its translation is CASSSQGASETQYF.

CDR3 coding DNA: TGTGCCAGCAGCGCTCATGGGACAGGGGACTACGAGCAGTACTTC. Encoded protein: CASSAHGTGDYEQYF. The chain combines TRBV9 with TRBJ2-7, with TRBD1 matching 10 bases. V lost 3 bases and J lost 3; bases outside the gene matches: 6. This CDR3 has 15 amino acids. Germline V gene data show CDR1 as SGDLS and CDR2 as YYNGEE. Supplemented by reference TRBV9 and TRBJ2-7, the full variable domain reads DSGVTQTPKHLITATGQRVTLRCSPRSGDLSVYWYQQSLDQGLQFLIQYYNGEERAKGNILERFSAQQFPDLHSELNLSSLELGDSALYFCASSAHGTGDYEQYFGPGTRLTVT.